The clone carrying this T cell receptor (beta chain) was counted at least ten times. Its target is not known. Preparation of the TCRbeta library involved a method that used unique molecular identifiers. TCRdb re-analysed the PCR reads in MiXCR, keeping a single row per CDR3 protein. The sample contains about 110,000 distinct CDR3 sequences, approximately 6.4% of which appear only once. Germline V gives CDR1 SEHNR, CDR2 FQNEAQ (reference sequence). V dropped 5 bases and J dropped 0; count of bases not matched to a gene: 6. The CDR3 contains 16 residues. This sample was included in a study of T-cell reconstitution after alpha-beta-depleted transplantation in children. Study-level results: T-cell counts and diversity at one year following transplant were attributed mainly to newly produced T cells.

The TCR originated in a male patient aged 2 to 9 who had a stem cell transplant for acute lymphoblastic leukemia, so the T cells may come from the graft donor. The V and J genes are TRBV7-9 and TRBJ2-4, with TRBD1 matching over 8 bases. Sequenced material: PBMCs, mostly from graft donor cells, taken 360 days after TCRalphabeta/CD19-depleted stem cell transplant. The CDR3 region is CASSLGTGGAKNIQYF. The CDR3 nucleotides read TGTGCCAGCAGCCTCGGGACAGGTGGAGCCAAAAACATTCAGTACTTC. The variable domain in full, completed from reference TRBV7-9 and TRBJ2-4, reads DTGVSQNPRHKITKRGQNVTFRCDPISEHNRLYWYRQTLGQGPEFLTYFQNEAQLEKSRLLSDRFSAERPKGSFSTLEIQRTEQGDSAMYLCASSLGTGGAKNIQYFGAGTRLSVL.